This entry lists 15 T cell receptor beta chains sequenced from one sample in a study of blood T cell repertoires in COVID-19. Some clones are missing from TCRdb's copy, which holds only in-frame ones; the method was immunoSEQ multiplex PCR. In the table there are some 52,000 clones, about nine tenths of which are singletons. What was sequenced was peripheral blood. These receptors came from a man between 70 and 80 years old with acute or convalescent COVID-19.

This clone was recorded a few times. This sequence joins TRBV6-5 and TRBJ1-5, with TRBD1 matching over 7 bases. V shed 6 bases, J shed 2 bases, and the junction held 4 bases outside the gene matches. Germline CDR1 reads MNHEY; CDR2 reads SVGAGI. The CDR3 has 14 residues. CDR3 sequence: CASSHGQGNQPQHF. The CDR3 DNA is TGTGCCAGCAGCCATGGACAGGGCAATCAGCCCCAGCATTTT.

The chain links TRBV7-9 to TRBJ2-3, with 11 bases matching TRBD2. V lost 1 base to trimming and J lost 5 bases; unmatched junction nucleotides: 5. The CDR3 extends over 16 amino acids. Germline-derived CDR1 and CDR2 are SEHNR and FQNEAQ (reference sequence). CDR3 sequence: CASSLGLAGGKDTQYF. CDR3 bases: TGTGCCAGCAGCTTAGGCCTAGCGGGGGGCAAAGATACGCAGTATTTT. The full variable domain, its missing parts supplied by reference TRBV7-9 and TRBJ2-3, is DTGVSQNPRHKITKRGQNVTFRCDPISEHNRLYWYRQTLGQGPEFLTYFQNEAQLEKSRLLSDRFSAERPKGSFSTLEIQRTEQGDSAMYLCASSLGLAGGKDTQYFGPGTRLTVL.

This chain connects TRBV6-2 or TRBV6-3 to TRBJ2-7; 10 bases agree with TRBD2. The CDR3 length is 14 residues. Germline values: CDR1 MNHEY, CDR2 SVGEGT. V lost 6 bases and J lost 7; bases outside the gene matches: 9. The CDR3 DNA follows: TGTGCCAGCAGACCTAGCGGGAGTTTGCAAGAGCAGTACTTC. Its protein product is CASRPSGSLQEQYF.

This CDR3 reads CASSLSRDTEAFF. The CDR3 coding sequence is TGTGCCAGCAGCTTAAGTCGGGACACTGAAGCTTTCTTT. This sequence joins TRBV7-3 and TRBJ1-1; no clear D. Between the trimmed V and J ends, which lost 1 base and 3 bases, there was a span of 6 bases. Germline V gene data show CDR1 as SGHTA and CDR2 as FQGTGA. The CDR3 contains 13 residues.

This clone appeared a few times. The chain recombines TRBV6-5 with TRBJ1-2, with TRBD1 matching 8 bases. The CDR3 runs 13 residues. Germline-derived CDR1 and CDR2 are MNHEY and SVGAGI. V lost 6 bases to trimming and J lost 7 bases; unmatched junction nucleotides: 7. The CDR3 is CASRQPGGAGYTF. CDR3 nucleotide sequence: TGTGCCAGCAGGCAGCCAGGGGGCGCTGGCTACACCTTC.

This clone was observed a single time. The chain links TRBV5-1 to TRBJ2-5; 9 bases are shared with TRBD1. V lost 4 bases to trimming and J lost 5 bases; unmatched junction nucleotides: 6. CDR1 and CDR2 (germline): SGHRS, YFSETQ. This CDR3 has 14 residues. The CDR3 nucleotides read TGCGCCAGCAGCCCTGACAGGGGGGGCGAGACCCAGTACTTC. Its translation is CASSPDRGGETQYF.

The chain joins TRBV6-5 to TRBJ2-1; TRBD2 agrees at 10 bases. Losses at the gene ends were 8 bases for V and 5 bases for J; bases not matched to a gene: 6. Germline loops: CDR1 MNHEY, CDR2 SVGAGI. CDR3 length: 14 amino acids. CDR3 sequence: CASAHLAGDNEQFF. The DNA for the CDR3 is TGTGCCAGCGCCCACCTAGCGGGGGACAATGAGCAGTTCTTC.

The rearrangement uses TRBV18 and TRBJ2-3, with 9 bases that match TRBD1. Germline V gene lookup returns CDR1 KGHSH and CDR2 LQKENI. The CDR3 spans 15 residues. V trimming: 2 bases; J trimming: 4 bases; junction bases outside the gene matches: 4. CDR3 in DNA: TGTGCCAGCTCACCAGGGACAGGGAGGGCAGATACGCAGTATTTT. As protein: CASSPGTGRADTQYF.

This clone came up a few times. The chain couples TRBV24-1 to TRBJ1-2, with D possibly being TRBD1 (6 bases). V lost 3 bases and J 5 bases, leaving 15 bases between the germline ends. The CDR3 sequence is 15 residues long. Looked up from germline, CDR1 is KGHDR and CDR2 is SFDVKD. The CDR3: CATSDPTGTSYGYTF. The CDR3 coding sequence is TGTGCCACCAGTGATCCTACCGGGACATCTTATGGCTACACCTTC.

This chain connects TRBV7-2 to TRBJ1-1; no firm D call. The CDR3 is 14 amino acids. The V gene lost 5 bases and the J gene lost 6 bases, with 16 bases spanning the gap. Germline assignment: CDR1 SGHTA and CDR2 FQGNSA. The CDR3 coding sequence is TGTGCCAGCAGCCCCTGGGAGGCAGAGCCTGAAGCTTTCTTT. Encoded protein: CASSPWEAEPEAFF.

The CDR3 region is CASSQWTGGDFGGYTF. CDR3 nucleotide sequence: TGCGCCAGCAGCCAGTGGACAGGGGGTGATTTCGGCGGCTACACCTTC. The chain links TRBV4-1 to TRBJ1-2, with TRBD1 identical over 10 bases. Germline CDR1 reads MGHRA; CDR2 reads YSYEKL. This CDR3 is 16 amino acids long. The V gene end was trimmed by 3 bases and the J gene end by 8 bases; junction bases not matched to a gene: 12.

The chain joins TRBV25-1 to TRBJ2-2; the D is unclear. Trimming removed 3 bases from V and 1 base from J, with 3 bases in between. The V gene's germline CDR1 is MGHDK and CDR2 SYGVNS. This CDR3 is built from 13 residues. The CDR3 region has the DNA TGTGCCAGCAGTGACAGGAACACCGGGGAGCTGTTTTTT. It codes for CASSDRNTGELFF.

The genes are TRBV11-3 and TRBJ1-1, with unresolved D. Germline loops: CDR1 SGHNT, CDR2 YENEEA. This CDR3 is 13 amino acids long. Trimming removed 5 bases at V and 0 bases at J, with 7 bases between. Here the CDR3 DNA reads TGTGCCAGCAGCCCCGACATGAACACTGAAGCTTTCTTT. It encodes CASSPDMNTEAFF.

CDR3 protein: CASKGQAFYSNQPQHF. Written as DNA, the CDR3 is TGTGCCAGCAAGGGACAGGCCTTTTATAGCAATCAGCCCCAGCATTTT. This chain connects TRBV2 to TRBJ1-5; TRBD1 agrees at 8 bases. V was pared by 7 bases and J by 0 bases, with 8 bases of the junction left unmatched. The CDR3 has 16 amino acids. The germline V gene encodes CDR1 SNHLY and CDR2 FYNNEI.

The genes are TRBV27 and TRBJ1-2, with D possibly being TRBD1 (6 bases). Between the trimmed V and J ends, which lost 6 bases and 7 bases, there was a span of 24 bases. The CDR3 spans 16 residues. Germline V gives CDR1 MNHEY, CDR2 SMNVEV (reference sequence). The DNA for the CDR3 is TGTGCCAGCAGCGTACGGGACACTCGTGCGGCGGGTGGCTACACCTTC. It codes for CASSVRDTRAAGGYTF.